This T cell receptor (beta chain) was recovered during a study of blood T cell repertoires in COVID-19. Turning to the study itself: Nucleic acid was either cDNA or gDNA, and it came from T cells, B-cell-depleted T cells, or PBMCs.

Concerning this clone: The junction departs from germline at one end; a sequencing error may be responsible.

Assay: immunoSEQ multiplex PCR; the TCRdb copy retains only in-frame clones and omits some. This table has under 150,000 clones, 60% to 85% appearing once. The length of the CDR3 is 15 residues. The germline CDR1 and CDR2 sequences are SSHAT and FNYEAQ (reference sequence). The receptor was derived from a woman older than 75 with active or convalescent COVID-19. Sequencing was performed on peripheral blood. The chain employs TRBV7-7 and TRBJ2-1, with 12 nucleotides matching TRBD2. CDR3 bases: TGTGCTAGCAGCTTAGAACCTAGCGGGGGGGGTGAGCAGTTCTTC. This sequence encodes CASSLEPSGGGEQFF.